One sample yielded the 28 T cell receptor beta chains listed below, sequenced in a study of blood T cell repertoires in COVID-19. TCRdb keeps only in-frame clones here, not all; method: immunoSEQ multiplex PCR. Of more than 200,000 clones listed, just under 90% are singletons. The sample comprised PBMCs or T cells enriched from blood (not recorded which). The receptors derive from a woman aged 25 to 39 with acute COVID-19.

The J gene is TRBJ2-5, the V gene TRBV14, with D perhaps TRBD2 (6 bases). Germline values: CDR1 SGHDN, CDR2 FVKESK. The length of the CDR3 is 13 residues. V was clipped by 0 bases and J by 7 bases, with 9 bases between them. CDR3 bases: TGTGCCAGCAGCCAAGACGTGGGGGGGACCCAGTACTTC. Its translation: CASSQDVGGTQYF. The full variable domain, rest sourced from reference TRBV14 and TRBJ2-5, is EAGVTQFPSHSVIEKGQTVTLRCDPISGHDNLYWYRRVMGKEIKFLLHFVKESKQDESGMPNNRFLAERTGGTYSTLKVQPAELEDSGVYFCASSQDVGGTQYFGPGTRLLVL.

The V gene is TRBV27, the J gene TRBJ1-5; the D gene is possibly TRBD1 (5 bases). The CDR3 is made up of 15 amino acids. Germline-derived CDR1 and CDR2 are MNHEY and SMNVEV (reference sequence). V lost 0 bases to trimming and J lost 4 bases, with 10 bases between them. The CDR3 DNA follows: TGTGCCAGCAGTTTATCGACCGGGGGGAATCAGCCCCAGCATTTT. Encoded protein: CASSLSTGGNQPQHF.

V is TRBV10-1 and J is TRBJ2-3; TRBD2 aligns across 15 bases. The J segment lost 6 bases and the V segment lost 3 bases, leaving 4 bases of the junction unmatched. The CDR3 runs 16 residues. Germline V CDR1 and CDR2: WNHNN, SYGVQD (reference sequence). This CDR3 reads CASSDGLAGGPDTQYF. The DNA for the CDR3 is TGCGCCAGCAGTGACGGACTAGCGGGGGGGCCTGATACGCAGTATTTT.

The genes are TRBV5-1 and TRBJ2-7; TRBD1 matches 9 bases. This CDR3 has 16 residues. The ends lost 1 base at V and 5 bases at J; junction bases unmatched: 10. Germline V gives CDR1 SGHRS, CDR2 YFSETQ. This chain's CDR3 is CASSLLGDRVSNEQYF. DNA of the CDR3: TGCGCCAGCAGCTTGTTGGGGGACAGGGTCTCGAACGAGCAGTACTTC.

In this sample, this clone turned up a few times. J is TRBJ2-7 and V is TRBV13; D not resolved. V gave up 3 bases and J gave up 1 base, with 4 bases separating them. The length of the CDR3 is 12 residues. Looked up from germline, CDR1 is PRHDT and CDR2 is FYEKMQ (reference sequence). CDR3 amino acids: CASSFGSYEQYF. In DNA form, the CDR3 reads TGTGCCAGCAGCTTCGGTTCCTACGAGCAGTACTTC.

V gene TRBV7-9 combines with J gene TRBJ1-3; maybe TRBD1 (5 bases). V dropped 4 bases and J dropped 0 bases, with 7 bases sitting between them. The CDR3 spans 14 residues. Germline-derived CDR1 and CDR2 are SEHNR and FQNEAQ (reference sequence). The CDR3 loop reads CASSSTASGNTIYF. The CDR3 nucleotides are TGTGCCAGCAGCTCGACAGCCTCTGGAAACACCATATATTTT.

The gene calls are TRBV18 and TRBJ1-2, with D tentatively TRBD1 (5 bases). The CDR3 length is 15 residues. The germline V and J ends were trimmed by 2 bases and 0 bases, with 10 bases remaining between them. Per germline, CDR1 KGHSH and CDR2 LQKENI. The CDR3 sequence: CASSPITGANYGYTF. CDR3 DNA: TGTGCCAGCTCACCAATCACAGGAGCTAACTATGGCTACACCTTC.

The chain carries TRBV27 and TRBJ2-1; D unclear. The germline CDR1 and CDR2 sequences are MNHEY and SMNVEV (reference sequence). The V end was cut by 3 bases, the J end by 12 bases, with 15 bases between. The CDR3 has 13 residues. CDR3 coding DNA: TGTGCCAGCAGTTTGAACCAGCCGGGTTCGCAGTTCTTC. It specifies CASSLNQPGSQFF.

In DNA, the CDR3 is TGTGCCAGCAGGAGGCGGGCAGGGGTGATCACTGAAGCTTTCTTT. It is translated as CASRRRAGVITEAFF. The V call is TRBV2, the J call TRBJ1-1; TRBD1 is a possible D gene (6 bases). CDR1 and CDR2 from the germline V gene are SNHLY and FYNNEI. The CDR3 contains 15 residues. V was shortened by 6 bases and J by 4 bases, with 18 bases between the two germline ends.

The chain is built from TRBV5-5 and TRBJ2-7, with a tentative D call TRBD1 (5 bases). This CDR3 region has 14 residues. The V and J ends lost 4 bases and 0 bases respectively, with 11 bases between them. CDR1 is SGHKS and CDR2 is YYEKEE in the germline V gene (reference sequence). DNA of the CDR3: TGTGCCAGCAGCCCTGTGGACAACTCCTACGAGCAGTACTTC. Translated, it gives CASSPVDNSYEQYF.

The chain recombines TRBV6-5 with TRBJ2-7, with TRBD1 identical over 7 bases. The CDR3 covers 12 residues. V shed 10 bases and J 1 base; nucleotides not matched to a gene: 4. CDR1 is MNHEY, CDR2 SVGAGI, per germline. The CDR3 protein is CATRQGSYEQYF. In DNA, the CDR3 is TGTGCCACCCGACAGGGATCCTACGAGCAGTACTTC.

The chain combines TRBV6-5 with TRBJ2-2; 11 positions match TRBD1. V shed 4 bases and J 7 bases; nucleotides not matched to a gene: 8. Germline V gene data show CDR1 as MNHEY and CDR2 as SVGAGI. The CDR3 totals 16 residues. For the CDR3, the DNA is TGTGCCAGCAGTTTACTAGGACAGGGGGCTATCGGGGAGCTGTTTTTT. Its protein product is CASSLLGQGAIGELFF.

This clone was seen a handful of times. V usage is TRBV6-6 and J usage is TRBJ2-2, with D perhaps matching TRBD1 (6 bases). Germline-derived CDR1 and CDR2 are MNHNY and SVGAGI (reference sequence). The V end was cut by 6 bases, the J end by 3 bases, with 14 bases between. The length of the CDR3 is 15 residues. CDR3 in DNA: TGTGCCAGCAGGTCGACAGGCGGAGACACCGGGGAGCTGTTTTTT. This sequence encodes CASRSTGGDTGELFF.

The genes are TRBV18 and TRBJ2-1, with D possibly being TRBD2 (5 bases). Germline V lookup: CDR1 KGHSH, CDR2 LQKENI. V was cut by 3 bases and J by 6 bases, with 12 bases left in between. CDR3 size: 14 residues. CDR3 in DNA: TGTGCCAGCTCACCTGGACTGTCTGGCAATGAGCAGTTCTTC. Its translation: CASSPGLSGNEQFF.

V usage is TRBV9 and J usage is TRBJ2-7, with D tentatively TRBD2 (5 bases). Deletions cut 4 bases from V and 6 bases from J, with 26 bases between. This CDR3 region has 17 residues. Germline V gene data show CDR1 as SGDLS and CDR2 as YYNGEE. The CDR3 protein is CASSPQSRRGSAAEQYF. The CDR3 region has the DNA TGTGCCAGCAGCCCCCAGAGCAGACGGGGTAGCGCGGCCGAGCAGTACTTC.

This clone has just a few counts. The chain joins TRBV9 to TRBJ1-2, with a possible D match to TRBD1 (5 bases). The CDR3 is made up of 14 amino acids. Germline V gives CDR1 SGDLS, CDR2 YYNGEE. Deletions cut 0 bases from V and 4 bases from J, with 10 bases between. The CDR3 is CASSVGEDIYGYTF. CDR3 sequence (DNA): TGTGCCAGCAGCGTAGGGGAGGACATCTATGGCTACACCTTC.

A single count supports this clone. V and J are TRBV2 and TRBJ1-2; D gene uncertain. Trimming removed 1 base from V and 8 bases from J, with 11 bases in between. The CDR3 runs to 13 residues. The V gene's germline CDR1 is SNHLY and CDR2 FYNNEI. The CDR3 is CASSEVFRMGYTF. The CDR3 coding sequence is TGTGCCAGCAGTGAAGTGTTCAGGATGGGCTACACCTTC.

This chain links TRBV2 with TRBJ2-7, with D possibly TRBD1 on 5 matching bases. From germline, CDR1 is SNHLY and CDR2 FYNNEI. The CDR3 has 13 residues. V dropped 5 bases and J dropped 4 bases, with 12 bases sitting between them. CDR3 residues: CASSSVREYEQYF. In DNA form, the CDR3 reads TGTGCCAGCAGTTCCGTCAGGGAATACGAGCAGTACTTC.

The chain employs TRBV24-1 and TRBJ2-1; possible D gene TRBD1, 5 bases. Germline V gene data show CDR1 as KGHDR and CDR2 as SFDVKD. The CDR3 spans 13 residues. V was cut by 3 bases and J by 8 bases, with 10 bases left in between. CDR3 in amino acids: CATSDGRAHEQFF. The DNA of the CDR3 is TGTGCCACCAGTGATGGCAGGGCCCATGAGCAGTTCTTC.

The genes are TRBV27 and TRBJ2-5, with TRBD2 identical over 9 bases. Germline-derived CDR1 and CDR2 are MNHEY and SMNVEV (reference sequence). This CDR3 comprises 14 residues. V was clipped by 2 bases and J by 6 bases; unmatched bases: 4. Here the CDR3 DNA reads TGTGCCAGCAGTTTAGCGGGGGGGCCGCAGACCCAGTACTTC. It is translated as CASSLAGGPQTQYF.

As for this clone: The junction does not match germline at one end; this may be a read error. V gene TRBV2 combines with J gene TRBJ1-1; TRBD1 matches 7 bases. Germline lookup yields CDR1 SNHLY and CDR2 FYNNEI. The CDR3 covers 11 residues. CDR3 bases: TGTGCCAGCACCGTTGGGGACAGATCCGGCTTT. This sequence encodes CASTVGDRSGF.

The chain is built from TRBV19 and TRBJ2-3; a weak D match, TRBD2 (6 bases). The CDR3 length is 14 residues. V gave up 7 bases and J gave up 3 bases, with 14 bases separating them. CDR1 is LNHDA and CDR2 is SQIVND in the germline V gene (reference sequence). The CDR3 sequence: CASMPGGETDTQYF. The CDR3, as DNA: TGTGCCAGTATGCCGGGCGGGGAGACAGATACGCAGTATTTT.

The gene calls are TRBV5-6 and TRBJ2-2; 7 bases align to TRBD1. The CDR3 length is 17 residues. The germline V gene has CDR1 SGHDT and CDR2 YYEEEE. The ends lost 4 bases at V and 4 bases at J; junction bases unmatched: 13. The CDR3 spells CASSPTLWTGFTGELFF. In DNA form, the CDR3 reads TGTGCCAGCAGCCCAACTTTGTGGACAGGTTTCACCGGGGAGCTGTTTTTT.

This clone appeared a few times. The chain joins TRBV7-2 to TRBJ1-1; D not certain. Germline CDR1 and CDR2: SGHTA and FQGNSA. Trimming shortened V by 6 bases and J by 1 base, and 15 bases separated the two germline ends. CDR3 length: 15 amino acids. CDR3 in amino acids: CASRGTGGGNTEAFF. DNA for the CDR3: TGTGCCAGCAGGGGAACGGGAGGCGGGAACACTGAAGCTTTCTTT.

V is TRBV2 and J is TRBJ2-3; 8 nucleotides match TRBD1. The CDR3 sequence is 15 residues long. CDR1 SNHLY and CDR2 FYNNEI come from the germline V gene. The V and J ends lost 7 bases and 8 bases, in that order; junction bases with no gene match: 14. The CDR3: CASNPGQVAPGTQYF. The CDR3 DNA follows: TGTGCCAGCAATCCGGGACAGGTCGCTCCAGGTACGCAGTATTTT.

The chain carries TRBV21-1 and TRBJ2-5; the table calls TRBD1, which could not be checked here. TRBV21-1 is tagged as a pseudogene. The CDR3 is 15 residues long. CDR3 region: CASSKAPQARETQYF. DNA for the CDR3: TGTGCCAGCAGCAAAGCGCCACAGGCGAGAGAGACCCAGTACTTC.

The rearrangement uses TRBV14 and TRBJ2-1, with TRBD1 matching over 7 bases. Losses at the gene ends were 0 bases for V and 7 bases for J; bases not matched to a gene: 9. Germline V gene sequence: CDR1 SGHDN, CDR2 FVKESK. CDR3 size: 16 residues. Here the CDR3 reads CASSQDGQGVVNEQFF. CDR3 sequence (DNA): TGTGCCAGCAGCCAAGATGGGCAGGGGGTGGTTAATGAGCAGTTCTTC.

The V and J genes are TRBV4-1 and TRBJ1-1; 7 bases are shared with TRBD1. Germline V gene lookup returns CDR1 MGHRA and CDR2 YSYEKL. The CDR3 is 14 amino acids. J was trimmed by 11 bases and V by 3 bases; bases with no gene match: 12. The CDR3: CASSQDSDRDDAFF. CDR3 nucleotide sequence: TGCGCCAGCAGCCAGGACAGTGACAGGGACGACGCTTTCTTT.